The sequence of this TCR beta chain was determined in a study of Graves' ophthalmopathy and Graves' hyperthyroidism. Germline assignment: CDR1 SGHTA and CDR2 FQGNSA. V lost 2 bases to trimming and J lost 7 bases, with 9 bases between them. This CDR3 is 12 amino acids long. This clonotype was picked up many times. Its antigen is undetermined. Findings and limits, study-wide: Blood also harbored most expanded thyroid clonotypes above 0.001 frequency. Researchers report that a 13-signature model separated ophthalmopathy from stable hyperthyroidism, posting less than 90% sensitivity and around 80% specificity.

Researchers took RNA transcripts and amplified TCR beta CDR3 regions from them. HTBI primers primed a first-round RT-PCR, and a second-round multiplex PCR followed. One entry per CDR3 protein, called by TCRdb with MiXCR from the multiplex PCR reads. The repertoire has about 400,000 distinct CDR3 sequences, roughly 18% of them found once; the top ten carry roughly 1.4%. Sequencing was done on a sample of peripheral blood. The clonotype comes from a woman under 30 with Graves' ophthalmopathy. The gene calls are TRBV7-2 and TRBJ2-7, with D possibly being TRBD1 (6 bases). The CDR3 DNA reads as TGTGCCAGCAGCTTAACAGGGTTTGAGCAGTACTTC. Amino acid sequence: CASSLTGFEQYF.